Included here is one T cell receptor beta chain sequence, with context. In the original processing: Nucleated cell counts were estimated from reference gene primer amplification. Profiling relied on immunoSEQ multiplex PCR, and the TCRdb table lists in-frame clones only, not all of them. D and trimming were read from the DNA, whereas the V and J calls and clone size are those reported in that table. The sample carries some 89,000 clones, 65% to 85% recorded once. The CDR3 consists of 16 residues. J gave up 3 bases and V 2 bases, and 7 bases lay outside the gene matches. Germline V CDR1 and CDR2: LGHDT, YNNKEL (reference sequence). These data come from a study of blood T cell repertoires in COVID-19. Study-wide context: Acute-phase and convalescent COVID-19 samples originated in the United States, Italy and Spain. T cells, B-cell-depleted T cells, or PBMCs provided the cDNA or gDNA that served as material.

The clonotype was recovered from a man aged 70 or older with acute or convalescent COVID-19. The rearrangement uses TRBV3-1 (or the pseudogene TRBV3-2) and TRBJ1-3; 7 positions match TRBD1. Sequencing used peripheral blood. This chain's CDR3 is CASSQLTGPDGNTIYF. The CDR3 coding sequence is TGTGCCAGCAGCCAATTGACAGGGCCTGATGGAAACACCATATATTTT.